This TCR beta chain emerged from a study of post-analysis software for immune sequencing data. The CDR3 spans 16 residues. The germline V gene encodes CDR1 SGHRS and CDR2 YFSETQ. V lost 4 bases, J lost 1 base, and 8 bases stayed unmatched. This clonotype was observed a few times. Its matching antigen is unknown. Presence of unique molecular identifiers characterized the TCR beta cDNA libraries. TCRdb re-called the PCR reads with MiXCR, one entry per CDR3 protein. The sample has approximately 360,000 distinct CDR3 sequences, less than 35% seen once. Notes on the study in general: Roughly five TRBV segments were more frequent in patients than controls; TRBV5-6, TRBV5-1 and TRBV20-1 belonged to this group.

What was sequenced was blood. The chain links TRBV5-1 to TRBJ2-3; TRBD2 agrees at 8 bases. The TCR comes from a girl under 18 with multiple sclerosis. CDR3: CASSPRTSRGTDTQYF. The CDR3 coding sequence is TGCGCCAGCAGCCCTCGGACTAGCAGGGGCACAGATACGCAGTATTTT.